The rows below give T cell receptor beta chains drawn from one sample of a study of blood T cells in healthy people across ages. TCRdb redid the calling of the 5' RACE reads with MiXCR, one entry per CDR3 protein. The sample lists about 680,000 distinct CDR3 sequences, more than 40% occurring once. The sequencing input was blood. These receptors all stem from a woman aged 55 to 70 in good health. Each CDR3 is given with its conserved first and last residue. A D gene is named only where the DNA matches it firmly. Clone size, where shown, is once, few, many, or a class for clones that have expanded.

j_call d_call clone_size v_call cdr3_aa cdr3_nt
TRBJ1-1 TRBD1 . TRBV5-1 CASSWARDREAFF TGCGCCAGCAGCTGGGCCAGGGACAGAGAAGCTTTCTTT
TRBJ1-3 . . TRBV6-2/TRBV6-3 CASSYSIASLSGNTIYF TGTGCCAGCAGTTACTCGATCGCCAGCCTCTCTGGAAACACCATATATTTT
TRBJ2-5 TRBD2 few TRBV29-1 CSARTSKDGTQYF TGCAGCGCCCGGACTAGTAAGGATGGGACCCAGTACTTC
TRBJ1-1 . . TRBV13 CASSRGGAPLNTEAFF TGTGCCAGCAGCCGCGGGGGGGCCCCTTTGAACACTGAAGCTTTCTTT
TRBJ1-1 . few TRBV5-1 CASSIQLMNTEAFF TGCGCCAGCAGCATACAGCTGATGAACACTGAAGCTTTCTTT
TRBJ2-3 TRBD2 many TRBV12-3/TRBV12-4 CASSPTGLPTDTQYF TGTGCCAGCAGTCCCACGGGACTACCCACAGATACGCAGTATTTT
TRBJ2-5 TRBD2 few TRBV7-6 CASSFSGREQETQYF TGTGCCAGCAGTTTTAGCGGGAGGGAGCAAGAGACCCAGTACTTC
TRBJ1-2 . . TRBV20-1 CSARIPPSNYGYTF TGCAGTGCTAGAATTCCGCCCTCTAACTATGGCTACACCTTC
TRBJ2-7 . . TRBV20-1 CSARDGRNGEQYF TGCAGTGCTAGAGATGGACGGAATGGGGAGCAGTACTTC
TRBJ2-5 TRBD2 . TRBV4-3 CASSQLAGGRETQYF TGCGCCAGCAGCCAACTAGCGGGAGGGCGAGAGACCCAGTACTTC
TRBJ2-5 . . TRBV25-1 CASSLGQGGTYVQYF TGTGCCAGCTCCCTAGGCCAGGGGGGAACCTACGTGCAGTACTTC
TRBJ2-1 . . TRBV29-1 CSGGFVGEQFF TGCAGCGGAGGGTTTGTGGGTGAGCAGTTCTTC
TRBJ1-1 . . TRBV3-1 CASSQDRGRQAFF TGTGCCAGCAGCCAAGATCGGGGGCGACAAGCTTTCTTT
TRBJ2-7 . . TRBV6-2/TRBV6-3 CASSYSPGWEQYF TGTGCCAGCAGTTACTCCCCGGGGTGGGAGCAGTACTTC
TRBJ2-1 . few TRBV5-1 CASSSLAEAYNEQFF TGCGCCAGCAGCTCCTTAGCGGAGGCCTACAATGAGCAGTTCTTC
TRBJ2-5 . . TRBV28 CASSGRGLSGETQYF TGTGCCAGCAGTGGGCGGGGGCTTTCAGGGGAGACCCAGTACTTC
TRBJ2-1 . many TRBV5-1 CASSSQGGDAEQFF TGCGCCAGCAGCTCCCAGGGGGGAGACGCTGAGCAGTTCTTC
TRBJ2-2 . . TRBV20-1 CSARGPYTGELFF TGCAGTGCTAGAGGTCCCTACACCGGGGAGCTGTTTTTT
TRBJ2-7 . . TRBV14 CASSQTNGNHNEQYF TGTGCCAGCAGCCAAACTAACGGGAACCACAATGAGCAGTACTTC
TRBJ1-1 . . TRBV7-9 CASSLSASNPEAFF TGTGCCAGCAGCTTGTCCGCCTCCAACCCTGAAGCTTTCTTT
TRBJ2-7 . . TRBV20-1 CSAGVVDRGEASGLGPLSYEQYF TGCAGTGCTGGAGTTGTAGACAGGGGGGAAGCTAGCGGGCTGGGTCCCCTCTCCTACGAGCAGTACTTC